A selection of T cell receptor beta chains follows, all from one sample in a study of breast tumors, draining lymph nodes, adjacent tissues. One entry per CDR3 protein results from TCRdb running MiXCR on the multiplex PCR reads. The sample comprises over 150,000 distinct CDR3 sequences, approximately 33% of which are singletons, and approximately 4.3% rests with the top ten. Specimen: axillary lymph node tissue. The receptors were sampled from a female donor with breast cancer. Some clones in this sample may be carry-over from other donors' samples. CDR3s include the opening cysteine and the closing phenylalanine or tryptophan. D genes are given only for firm matches. Expanded clones are given a class, and other clones once, few, many or no size at all.

D gene	V gene	J gene	clone size	CDR3 protein	CDR3 DNA
-	TRBV28	TRBJ1-5	many	CASSLPSASVSNQPQHF	TGTGCCAGCAGTTTACCCTCCGCGAGTGTAAGCAATCAGCCCCAGCATTTT
-	TRBV3-1	TRBJ2-3	many	CASSQLRTDTQYF	TGTGCCAGCAGCCAACTTCGCACAGATACGCAGTATTTT
-	TRBV24-1	TRBJ2-5	-	CATSDSTQYF	TGTGCCACCAGTGATTCGACCCAGTACTTC
-	TRBV5-6	TRBJ2-7	many	CASSPQEAYEQYF	TGTGCCAGCAGCCCGCAAGAGGCTTACGAGCAGTACTTC
TRBD1	TRBV7-3	TRBJ2-5	many	CASTVPGQGKETQYF	TGTGCCAGCACCGTCCCGGGACAGGGAAAAGAGACCCAGTACTTC
TRBD2	TRBV7-2	TRBJ2-5	many	CASSLTRLAGRSEPQYF	TGTGCCAGCAGCTTAACGAGACTAGCGGGGAGGAGTGAGCCCCAGTACTTC
-	TRBV6-2/TRBV6-3	TRBJ2-1	few	CASSHGYGEQFF	TGTGCCAGCAGTCACGGGTACGGTGAGCAGTTCTTC
-	TRBV3-2	TRBJ2-1	few	CASSQKRATEGNEQFF	TGTGCCAGCAGCCAAAAAAGGGCAACCGAGGGCAATGAGCAGTTCTTC
TRBD2	TRBV5-1	TRBJ2-3	many	CASSFYRGGATDTQYF	TGCGCCAGCAGCTTCTATCGCGGGGGGGCGACAGATACGCAGTATTTT
TRBD1	TRBV7-8	TRBJ2-1	many	CASSSTGTGALNEQFF	TGTGCCAGCAGCTCAACCGGGACAGGGGCGTTGAATGAGCAGTTCTTC
TRBD2	TRBV19	TRBJ2-1	many	CASSISGGRYNEQFF	TGTGCCAGTAGTATTAGCGGGGGGCGTTACAATGAGCAGTTCTTC
TRBD2	TRBV6-5	TRBJ2-1	-	CASRPGTSLHNEQFF	TGTGCCAGCAGACCCGGGACTAGTCTTCACAATGAGCAGTTCTTC
-	TRBV7-8	TRBJ2-1	many	CASSFRISKADEQFF	TGTGCCAGCAGCTTCAGAATCTCCAAGGCGGATGAGCAGTTCTTC
TRBD2	TRBV4-1	TRBJ2-2	many	CASSQTETSGMNTGELFF	TGCGCCAGCAGCCAAACCGAGACTAGCGGGATGAACACCGGGGAGCTGTTTTTT
TRBD1	TRBV24-1	TRBJ2-5	many	CATSDSGQGGQETQYF	TGTGCCACCAGTGATTCAGGACAGGGGGGTCAAGAGACCCAGTACTTC
-	TRBV10-3	TRBJ2-5	-	CAISAGRETQYF	TGTGCCATCAGTGCGGGCAGAGAGACCCAGTACTTC
-	TRBV9	TRBJ1-2	-	CASSVRGRASGSTF	TGTGCCAGCAGCGTAAGAGGCAGGGCCAGCGGAAGCACCTTC
TRBD2	TRBV19	TRBJ2-5	many	CASSAGLAGVTAGRGTQYF	TGTGCCAGTAGTGCGGGACTAGCGGGCGTAACCGCCGGACGGGGGACCCAGTACTTC
TRBD1	TRBV28	TRBJ1-5	-	CASMYTGQGDNQPQHF	TGTGCCAGCATGTATACGGGACAGGGCGACAATCAGCCCCAGCATTTT
-	TRBV19	TRBJ1-3	-	CASSTGGDENTIYF	TGTGCCAGTAGCACAGGCGGGGATGAAAACACCATATATTTT
-	TRBV5-6	TRBJ2-5	once	CASSFGRGAQETQYF	TGCGCCAGCAGCTTCGGCAGAGGGGCCCAAGAGACCCAGTACTTC
-	TRBV6-5	TRBJ2-6	many	CASSLTLNSGANVLTF	TGTGCCAGCAGTCTGACGTTAAACTCTGGGGCCAACGTCCTGACTTTC
TRBD1	TRBV6-6	TRBJ1-5	many	CASTNKQGSGNQPQHF	TGTGCCAGCACCAACAAACAGGGGTCTGGCAATCAGCCCCAGCATTTT
-	TRBV7-2	TRBJ1-3	many	CASIVRPLSSPGNPIYF	TGTGCCAGCATCGTCAGACCCTTATCAAGTCCAGGAAACCCCATATATTTT
-	TRBV5-6	TRBJ2-1	many	CASSLPSAGRHTNNEQFF	TGTGCCAGCAGCCTCCCCTCGGCAGGGCGGCACACAAACAATGAGCAGTTCTTC
-	TRBV6-1	TRBJ2-7	many	CASRAPSYEQYF	TGTGCCAGCCGGGCCCCCTCCTACGAGCAGTACTTC